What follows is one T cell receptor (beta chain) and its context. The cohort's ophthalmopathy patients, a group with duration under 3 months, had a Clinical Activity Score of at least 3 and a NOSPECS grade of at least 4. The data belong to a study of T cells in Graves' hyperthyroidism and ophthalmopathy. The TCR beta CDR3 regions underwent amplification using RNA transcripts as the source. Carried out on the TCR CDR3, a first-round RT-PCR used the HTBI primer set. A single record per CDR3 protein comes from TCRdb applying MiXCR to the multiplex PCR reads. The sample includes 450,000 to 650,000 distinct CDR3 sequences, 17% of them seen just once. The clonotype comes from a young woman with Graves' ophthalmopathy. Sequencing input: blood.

The CDR3 here is CASSERGRINEKLFF. In DNA form, the CDR3 reads TGTGCCAGCAGTGAAAGGGGCCGAATTAATGAAAAACTGTTTTTT. J is TRBJ1-4 and V is TRBV6-1; D perhaps matches TRBD1 (5 bases). Trimming took 2 bases from V and 4 from J, leaving 11 bases between them. The CDR3 runs 15 residues. Germline V gene sequence: CDR1 MNHNS, CDR2 SASEGT.